This T cell receptor beta chain stems from a study of T cells in tuberculosis. This CDR3 comprises 13 residues. Trimming at V came to 4 bases and at J to 15 bases, leaving 12 bases not matched to a gene. The germline V gene has CDR1 MDHEN and CDR2 SYDVKM. The assay was immunoSEQ multiplex PCR, and TCRdb's table has in-frame clones only and misses some. The table has approximately 100,000 clones, around 90% seen once; the top ten hold 1.9%. Cells were sorted from thawed PBMC rested overnight and stained with GMM-loaded CD1B tetramer, viability dye and anti-CD3. The CD1B tetramers carried C32 glucose monomycolate purified from Rhodococcus equi.

The source material was CD1b-GMM tetramer-negative cells sorted from PBMCs. The TCR was taken from an adult woman with latent tuberculosis. The chain uses TRBV28 and TRBJ2-4, with 7 bases matching TRBD1. CDR3 residues: CASSSLQGRRSYF. The CDR3 coding sequence is TGTGCCAGCAGTTCACTACAGGGGCGGCGGTCGTACTTC.